This entry lists 13 T cell receptor beta chains sequenced from one sample in a study of cytomegalovirus exposure and HLA in healthy donors (dated by TCRdb to 2015 to 2018). The library was produced with the immunoSEQ multiplex PCR assay. For the multiplex PCR, a mixture combining 60 forward primers for TCR Vbeta segments and 13 reverse primers for TCR Jbeta segments was used. The immuneACCESS repertoire file appears here via TCRdb, limited to in-frame rearrangements. These files lack a portion of the clones; in checked studies, under half of the deficit traces to unresolved V genes, and the cause of the others is not known. The sample yields around 130,000 clones; approximately 8.8% were counted once. Clones ranked in the top ten supply 4.5% to 6% of the sample. Sequencing was done on a sample of PBMCs. Receptor source: a man aged 40-49 years in good health and CMV-seronegative.

There are a few counts of this clone. V and J are TRBV18 and TRBJ2-4; maybe TRBD1 (5 bases). V was shortened by 5 bases and J by 0 bases, with 17 bases between the two germline ends. CDR3 size: 17 residues. From germline, CDR1 is KGHSH and CDR2 LQKENI. CDR3 sequence reads: CASSTARTPRAKNIQYF. CDR3 sequence (DNA): TGTGCCAGCTCAACAGCTAGGACACCGAGAGCCAAAAACATTCAGTACTTC.

This clone was picked up a small number of times. J is TRBJ1-2 and V is TRBV19; D gene uncertain. The CDR3 totals 12 residues. V lost 5 bases and J lost 8, with 12 bases in between. CDR1 is LNHDA, CDR2 SQIVND, per germline (reference sequence). In nucleotides, the CDR3 is TGTGCCAGTAGTCCGGGAGAGGGAGGCTACACCTTC. This translates into CASSPGEGGYTF.

This clone was counted a few times. CDR3 amino acids: CASSFGASNEQFF. The CDR3 region has the DNA TGTGCCAGCAGTTTTGGGGCCTCCAATGAGCAGTTCTTC. This sequence joins TRBV27 and TRBJ2-1, with D maybe TRBD1 (5 bases). The CDR3 length is 13 residues. The ends were cut back, 3 bases at V and 6 bases at J, with 9 bases in the middle. Germline V gene lookup returns CDR1 MNHEY and CDR2 SMNVEV (reference sequence).

This rearrangement joins TRBV10-2 to TRBJ1-1; a weak D match, TRBD1 (6 bases). The CDR3 has 14 residues. Germline assignment: CDR1 WSHSY and CDR2 SAAADI. V was trimmed by 6 bases and J by 1 base, leaving 12 bases between them. The CDR3 here is CASSPGTTNTEAFF. In DNA form, the CDR3 reads TGCGCCAGCAGCCCCGGGACAACGAACACTGAAGCTTTCTTT.

This clone showed up many times. The rearrangement links TRBV2 to TRBJ2-5; 7 nucleotides align to TRBD2. The ends lost 4 bases at V and 6 bases at J; junction bases unmatched: 5. CDR1 is SNHLY, CDR2 FYNNEI, per germline. This CDR3 has 13 residues. For the CDR3, the DNA is TGTGCCAGCAGTGGCGGGGGAGAAAAGACCCAGTACTTC. This encodes CASSGGGEKTQYF.

The sample holds a few counts of this clone. V usage is TRBV18 and J usage is TRBJ1-2; TRBD1 matches 8 bases. Trimming took 2 bases from V and 8 from J; bases not matched to a gene: 4. CDR3 size: 13 residues. Germline values: CDR1 KGHSH, CDR2 LQKENI. The CDR3 region has the DNA TGTGCCAGCTCACCAGACAGGGGTAACGGCTACACCTTC. It yields the protein CASSPDRGNGYTF.

The sample holds a few counts of this clone. The V gene is TRBV27, the J gene TRBJ2-3; 9 bases align to TRBD2. The V and J ends lost 3 bases and 0 bases, in that order; junction bases with no gene match: 4. The CDR3 sequence is 16 residues long. The germline V gene encodes CDR1 MNHEY and CDR2 SMNVEV (reference sequence). CDR3 sequence reads: CASSFSGGTSTDTQYF. In nucleotides, the CDR3 is TGTGCCAGCAGTTTTAGCGGGGGAACTAGCACAGATACGCAGTATTTT.

CDR3 DNA: TGTGCCAGCCCGGCGGGGGCCTCGAACACCGGGGAGCTGTTTTTT. Protein: CASPAGASNTGELFF. The chain carries TRBV6-1 and TRBJ2-2; possible D gene TRBD2, 7 bases. Trimming stripped 8 bases from V and 0 bases from J, with 13 bases between. Germline lookup yields CDR1 MNHNS and CDR2 SASEGT. The CDR3 has 15 residues.

The table lists this clone with a few counts. This CDR3 is CASSFSGLAGKGKNIQYF. The CDR3 DNA reads as TGTGCCAGCAGTTTTTCCGGACTAGCGGGGAAGGGCAAAAACATTCAGTACTTC. V and J are TRBV28 and TRBJ2-4; 12 nucleotides line up with TRBD2. The CDR3 has 18 residues. J lost 3 bases, V lost 3 bases, and 9 bases had no gene match. Per the germline V gene, CDR1 is MDHEN and CDR2 is SYDVKM.

The CDR3 region has the DNA TGTGCCAGCAGCGGTCCGACAATAAACACCTACGAGCAGTACTTC. It specifies CASSGPTINTYEQYF. This chain joins TRBV28 and TRBJ2-7; no clear D gene. Trimming took off 6 bases at V and 2 bases at J, with 17 bases between the two ends. This CDR3 has 15 amino acids. Germline lookup yields CDR1 MDHEN and CDR2 SYDVKM.

This clone was seen only a few times. This specimen includes other DNA sequences encoding the same CDR3. The chain uses TRBV11-2 and TRBJ2-3, with D possibly matching TRBD2 (5 bases). This CDR3 spans 15 amino acids. Germline-derived CDR1 and CDR2 are SGHAT and FQNNGV. V was pared by 1 base and J by 0 bases, with 8 bases between. This CDR3 is CASSLGTVSTDTQYF. The CDR3 coding sequence is TGTGCCAGCAGCTTAGGGACTGTTAGCACAGATACGCAGTATTTT.

With regard to this clone: The CDR3 does not close with the conserved phenylalanine or tryptophan, likely indicating a read error. The V and J genes are TRBV27 and TRBJ1-6, with TRBD1 as a possible D gene (5 bases). Germline CDR1 and CDR2: MNHEY and SMNVEV (reference sequence). CDR3 length: 13 residues. V was trimmed by 10 bases and J by 9 bases, leaving 16 bases between them. The CDR3: CAIRGGGGSPLHS. The DNA of the CDR3 is TGTGCCATCCGAGGCGGGGGAGGTTCACCCCTCCACTCT.

This clone was picked up a small number of times. V usage is TRBV5-1 and J usage is TRBJ2-5, with TRBD2 matching 15 bases. Germline V gives CDR1 SGHRS, CDR2 YFSETQ. The V gene end was trimmed by 4 bases and the J gene end by 0 bases; junction bases not matched to a gene: 4. CDR3 length: 17 residues. CDR3 DNA sequence: TGCGCCAGCAGCCCGTGGACTAGCGGGGGGGACCAAGAGACCCAGTACTTC. Translating it yields CASSPWTSGGDQETQYF. Combining the CDR3 with reference TRBV5-1 and TRBJ2-5 gives the whole variable domain KAGVTQTPRYLIKTRGQQVTLSCSPISGHRSVSWYQQTPGQGLQFLFEYFSETQRNKGNFPGRFSGRQFSNSRSEMNVSTLELGDSALYLCASSPWTSGGDQETQYFGPGTRLLVL.